This record concerns one T cell receptor beta chain sequence. Its antigen is unidentified. This entry comes from a study of cytomegalovirus exposure and HLA in healthy donors. The PCR made use of 60 Vbeta and 13 Jbeta primers. Assay used: immunoSEQ multiplex PCR; TCRdb lists only in-frame clones, some missing. Seen here are under 100,000 clones, roughly 80% observed once, and the top ten hold about 3%. CDR1 is SGHRS and CDR2 is YFSETQ in the germline V gene. There are 14 residues in the CDR3. Trimming took 4 bases from V and 2 from J, leaving 13 bases between them. General study findings and limits: A later analysis reportedly identified an Asian-associated ancestry cluster as carrying fewer N-insertions than the approximately 620-donor mean. Prediction of most subjects' HLA-A and HLA-B alleles by TCR beta sequences was reportedly accurate.

The sample taken for sequencing was PBMCs. The V and J genes are TRBV5-1 and TRBJ2-7, with a weak D call TRBD1 (5 bases). The sequence derives from a man aged 35 to 55 in good health and CMV-seronegative. This CDR3 is CASSRGPDTYEQYF. DNA of the CDR3: TGCGCCAGCAGCAGGGGCCCCGACACCTACGAGCAGTACTTC.